The clone carrying this T cell receptor beta chain has only a few counts. No cell sorting was done before RNA was extracted from the tissue. The data belong to a study of tumor and adjacent non-tumor tissue in lung cancer. In the study overall: Aged about 30 to 76 years, patients included about 11 men and about 5 women with stage I to III disease.

Germline V CDR1 and CDR2: SNHLY, FYNNEI. The V gene lost 5 bases and the J gene lost 1 base, with 8 bases spanning the gap. This CDR3 has 13 residues. The library came from three nested PCR rounds adapted from ARM-PCR protocols. TCRdb fed the multiplex PCR reads into MiXCR, producing one record per CDR3 protein. The sample holds 65,000 to 80,000 distinct CDR3 sequences, roughly 73% seen once. The sequenced material came from lung tumor tissue. The V and J genes are TRBV2 and TRBJ1-1, with a weak D call TRBD1 (6 bases). The sequence was obtained from a man aged 55 to 70 with non-small cell lung cancer. The CDR3 nucleotides are TGTGCCAGCAGTTCAGGGGAGAACACTGAAGCTTTCTTT. This codes for CASSSGENTEAFF.